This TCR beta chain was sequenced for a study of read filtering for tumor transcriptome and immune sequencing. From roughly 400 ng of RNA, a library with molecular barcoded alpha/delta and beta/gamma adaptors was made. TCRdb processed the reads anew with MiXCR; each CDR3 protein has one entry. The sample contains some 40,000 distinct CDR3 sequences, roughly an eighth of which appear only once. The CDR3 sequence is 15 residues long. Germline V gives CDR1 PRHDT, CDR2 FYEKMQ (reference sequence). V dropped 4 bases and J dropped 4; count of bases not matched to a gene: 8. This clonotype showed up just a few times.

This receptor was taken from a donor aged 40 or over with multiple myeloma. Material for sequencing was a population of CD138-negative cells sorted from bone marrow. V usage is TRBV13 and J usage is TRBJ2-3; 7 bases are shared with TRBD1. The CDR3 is CASSSTRGPPDTQYF. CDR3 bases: TGTGCCAGCAGCTCCACGAGGGGGCCCCCAGATACGCAGTATTTT.